The present T cell receptor beta chain was sequenced within a study of persistence of HIV-infected CD4 T cells. Study observations and caveats: The rare CMV-responding cells with HIV-1 proviruses were not separately TCR-sequenced.

Turning to this clone: Its cognate antigen is unknown.

The germline gives CDR1 LNHDA, CDR2 SQIVND (reference sequence). The CDR3 runs to 16 residues. V gave up 6 bases and J gave up 3 bases, with 18 bases separating them. An overlapping HIV-1 Gag peptide pool stimulated these cells at roughly 1 ug/peptide/mL. CD40L/CD69 double-negative CD45RO-high memory CD4+ T cells were collected. CD4+ T cell counts exceeded 400 cells/uL; CMV serology was positive. Sequencing used immunoSEQ version 4 in survey mode. The assay was immunoSEQ multiplex PCR, and TCRdb's table has in-frame clones only and misses some. The table lists some 58,000 clones, roughly 77% of them singletons.

Sequencing used CD4+ T cells sorted from PBMCs after approximately 18-hour stimulation, obtained from a patient who received antiretroviral therapy. V is TRBV19 and J is TRBJ1-5, with D possibly being TRBD1 (6 bases). The clonotype comes from an adult man with HIV who was CMV-seropositive. The DNA of the CDR3 is TGTGCCAGTAGGAGGGGGGGGGACGGTACCAATCAGCCCCAGCATTTT. Its translation: CASRRGGDGTNQPQHF.